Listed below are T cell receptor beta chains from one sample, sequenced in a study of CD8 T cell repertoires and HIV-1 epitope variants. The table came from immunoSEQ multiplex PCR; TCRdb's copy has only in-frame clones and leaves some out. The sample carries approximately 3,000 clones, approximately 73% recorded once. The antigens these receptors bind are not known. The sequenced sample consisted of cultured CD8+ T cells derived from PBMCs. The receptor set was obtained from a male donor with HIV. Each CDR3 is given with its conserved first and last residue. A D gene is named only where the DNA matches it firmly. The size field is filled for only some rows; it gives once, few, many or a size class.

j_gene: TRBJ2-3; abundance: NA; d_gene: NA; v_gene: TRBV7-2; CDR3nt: TGTGCCAGCAGCTTAGACGGGGCCCAGACGCAGTATTTT; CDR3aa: CASSLDGAQTQYF
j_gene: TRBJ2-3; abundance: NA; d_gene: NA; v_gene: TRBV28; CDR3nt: TGTGCCAGCAGTCCGGTAGTAAGCACAGATACGCAGTATTTT; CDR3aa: CASSPVVSTDTQYF
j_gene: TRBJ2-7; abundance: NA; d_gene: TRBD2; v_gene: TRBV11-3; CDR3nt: TGTGCCAGCAGCTTAGGACTAGCGGGCCGCACTGACTACGAGCAGTACTTC; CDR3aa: CASSLGLAGRTDYEQYF
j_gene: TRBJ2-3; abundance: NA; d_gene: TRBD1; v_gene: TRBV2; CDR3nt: TGTGCCAGCAGTCCCTTGACAGGGGGCGAAGCAGATGCGCAGTATTTT; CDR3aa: CASSPLTGGEADAQYF
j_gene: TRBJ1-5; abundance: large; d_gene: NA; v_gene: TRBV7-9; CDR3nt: TGTGCCAGCAGAGCGGGGACTCAGCCCCAGCATTTT; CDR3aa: CASRAGTQPQHF
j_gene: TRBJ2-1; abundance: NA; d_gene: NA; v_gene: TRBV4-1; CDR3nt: TGCGCCAGCAGCCAAGATAGGGGCTTGCGCCTCAGGGAGCAGTTCTTC; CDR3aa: CASSQDRGLRLREQFF
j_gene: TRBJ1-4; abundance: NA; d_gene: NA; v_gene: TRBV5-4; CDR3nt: TGTGCCAGCAGCCCGGGGGACGGGGGTAATGAAAAACTGTTTTTT; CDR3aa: CASSPGDGGNEKLFF
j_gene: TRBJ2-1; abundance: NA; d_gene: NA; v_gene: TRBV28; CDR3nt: TGTGCCAGCAGTTTAGAGTACAATGAGCAGTTCTTC; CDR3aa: CASSLEYNEQFF
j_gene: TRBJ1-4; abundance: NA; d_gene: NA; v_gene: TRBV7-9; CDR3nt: TGTGCCAGCAGCCCCCCCGCGGGGGACGAAAAACTGTTTTTT; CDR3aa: CASSPPAGDEKLFF
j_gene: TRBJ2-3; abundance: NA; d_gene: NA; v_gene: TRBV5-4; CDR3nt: TGTGCCGTTACAGACAGGGAGGCAGATACGCAGTATTTT; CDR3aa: CAVTDREADTQYF
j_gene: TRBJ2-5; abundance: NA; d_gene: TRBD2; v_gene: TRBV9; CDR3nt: TGTGCCAGCAGCGCTCAGGGAGGGCTACCAGAGACCCAGTACTTC; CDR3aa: CASSAQGGLPETQYF
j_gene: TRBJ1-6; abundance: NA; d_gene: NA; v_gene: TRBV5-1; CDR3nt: TGCGCCAGCAGCCTAGAAGACAGAACTACACCCCTCCACTTT; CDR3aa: CASSLEDRTTPLHF
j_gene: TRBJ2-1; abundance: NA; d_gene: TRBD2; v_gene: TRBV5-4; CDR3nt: TGTGCCAGCAGCTTAGCGGGAGGCCTCCCCGGAGAGCAGTTCTTC; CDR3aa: CASSLAGGLPGEQFF
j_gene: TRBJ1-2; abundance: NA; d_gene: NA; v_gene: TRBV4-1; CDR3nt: TGCGCCAGCAGCCCCTTGGGGCCCCGGGAGGGCTACACCTTC; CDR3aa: CASSPLGPREGYTF
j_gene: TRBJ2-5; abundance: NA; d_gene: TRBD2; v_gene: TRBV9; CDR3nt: TGTGCCAGCAGCGCAGTCCTCAGTACTAGCGATCAAGAGACCCAGTACTTC; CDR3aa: CASSAVLSTSDQETQYF
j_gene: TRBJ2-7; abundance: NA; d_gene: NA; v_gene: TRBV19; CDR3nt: TGTGCCAGTAGTATGTCTCGGCCAGCAACTGTCTACGAGCAGTACTTC; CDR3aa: CASSMSRPATVYEQYF
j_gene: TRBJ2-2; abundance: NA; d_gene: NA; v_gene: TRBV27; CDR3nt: TGTGCCAGCAGGGTCGGGACCGGGGAGCTGTTTTTT; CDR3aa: CASRVGTGELFF
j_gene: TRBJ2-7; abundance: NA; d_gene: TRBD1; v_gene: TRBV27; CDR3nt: TGTGCCAGCAGCACTCAGACAGGGACAAACTACGAGCAGTACTTC; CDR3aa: CASSTQTGTNYEQYF
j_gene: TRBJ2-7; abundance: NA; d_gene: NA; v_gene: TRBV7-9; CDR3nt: TGTGCCAGCAGCTTAGGCGAGGGGGAGAGGTACGAGCAGTACTTC; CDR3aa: CASSLGEGERYEQYF
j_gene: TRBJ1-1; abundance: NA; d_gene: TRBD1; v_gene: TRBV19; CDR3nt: TGTGCCAGCTACTCTCCGGGGGACAGCTTGGGTGCTGAAGCTTTCTTT; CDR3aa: CASYSPGDSLGAEAFF
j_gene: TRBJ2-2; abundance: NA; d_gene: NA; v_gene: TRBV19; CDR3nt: TGTGCCAGTAGTATAGACCATACGAACACCGGGGAGCTGTTTTTT; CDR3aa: CASSIDHTNTGELFF
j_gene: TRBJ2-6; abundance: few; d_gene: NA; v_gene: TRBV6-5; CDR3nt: TGTGCCAGCAGTTACTCCTTCTCTGGGGCCAACGTCCTGACTTTC; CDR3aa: CASSYSFSGANVLTF
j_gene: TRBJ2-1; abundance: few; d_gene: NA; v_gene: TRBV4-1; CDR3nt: TGCGCCAGCAGCCAAGCGAGCTCCTACAATGAGCAGTTCTTC; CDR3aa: CASSQASSYNEQFF
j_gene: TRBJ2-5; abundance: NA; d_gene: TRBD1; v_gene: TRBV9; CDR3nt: TGTGCCAGCAGCGCCTCCTTTTACAGGGGCGAGGAGACCCAGTACTTC; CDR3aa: CASSASFYRGEETQYF
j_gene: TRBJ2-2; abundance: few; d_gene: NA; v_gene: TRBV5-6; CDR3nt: TGTGCCAGCAGCTTCGAACCGTGGGAGGCCACCGGGGAGCTGTTTTTT; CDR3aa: CASSFEPWEATGELFF
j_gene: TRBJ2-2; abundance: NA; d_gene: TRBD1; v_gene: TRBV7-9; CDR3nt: TGTGCCAGCAGCTACAGGGGAACCGGGGAGCTGTTTTTT; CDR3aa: CASSYRGTGELFF
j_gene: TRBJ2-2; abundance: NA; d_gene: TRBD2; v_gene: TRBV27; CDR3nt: TGTGCCAGCAGATCCACCACCACTAGCGGGGGGGCCTCTGGACTAACCGGGGAGCTGTTTTTT; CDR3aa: CASRSTTTSGGASGLTGELFF
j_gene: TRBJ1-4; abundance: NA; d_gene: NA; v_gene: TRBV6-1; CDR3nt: TGTGCCAGCAGTGACGAGTATGAAAAACTGTTTTTT; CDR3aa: CASSDEYEKLFF
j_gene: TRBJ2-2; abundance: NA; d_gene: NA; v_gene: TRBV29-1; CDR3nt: TGCAGCGTTTATGAGGGCCCGGACACCGGGGAGCTGTTTTTT; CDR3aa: CSVYEGPDTGELFF
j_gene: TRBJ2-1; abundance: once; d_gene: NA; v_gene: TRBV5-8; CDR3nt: TGTGCCAGCAGCTTTGTGGAGGGGGCGTCTTTCAATGAGCAGTTCTTC; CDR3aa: CASSFVEGASFNEQFF
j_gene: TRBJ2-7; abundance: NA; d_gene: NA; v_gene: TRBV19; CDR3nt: TGTGCCAGTAGTCCCTCTGTGTCTCCCGAGCAGTACTTC; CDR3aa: CASSPSVSPEQYF
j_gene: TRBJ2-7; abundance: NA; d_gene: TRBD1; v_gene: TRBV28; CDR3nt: TGTGCCAGCAAGGACAGGGTAATCAACGAGCAGTACTTC; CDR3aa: CASKDRVINEQYF
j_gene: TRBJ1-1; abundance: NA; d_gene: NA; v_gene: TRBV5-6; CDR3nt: TGTGCCAGCAGCTTGGGGACAGCATACACTGAAGCTTTCTTT; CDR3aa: CASSLGTAYTEAFF
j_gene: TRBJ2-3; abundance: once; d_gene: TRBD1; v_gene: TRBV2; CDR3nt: TGTGCCAGCAGCCGCCGGGACAGGGGGCGCGGGGCAGATACGCAGTATTTT; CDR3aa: CASSRRDRGRGADTQYF
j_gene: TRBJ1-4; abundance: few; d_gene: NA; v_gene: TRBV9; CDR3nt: TGTGCCAGCAGCGAGGGGGGTGACAAAGCAGAAAAACTGTTTTTT; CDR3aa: CASSEGGDKAEKLFF
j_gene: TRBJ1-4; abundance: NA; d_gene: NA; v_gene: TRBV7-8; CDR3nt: TGTGCCAGCAGCCTTACCGGGACCCTTGGTGAAAAACTGTTTTTT; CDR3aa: CASSLTGTLGEKLFF
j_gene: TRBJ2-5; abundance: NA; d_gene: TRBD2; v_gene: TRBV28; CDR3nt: TGTGCCAGCAGTTTAGTAGCGGGAGAGGGGACCCAGTACTTC; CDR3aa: CASSLVAGEGTQYF
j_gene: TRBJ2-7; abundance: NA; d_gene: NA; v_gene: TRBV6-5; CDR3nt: TGTGCCAGCAGTGATCAGGGAAGCTCCTACGAGCAGTACTTC; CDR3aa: CASSDQGSSYEQYF
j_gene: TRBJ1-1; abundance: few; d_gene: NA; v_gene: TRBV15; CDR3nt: TGTGCCACCAGTCTAGGGTCCAACACTGAAGCTTTCTTT; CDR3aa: CATSLGSNTEAFF
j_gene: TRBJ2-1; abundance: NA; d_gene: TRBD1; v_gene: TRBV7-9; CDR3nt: TGTGCCAGCAGCTTGGGACAGGGGGCGGGTGAGCAGTTCTTC; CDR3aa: CASSLGQGAGEQFF
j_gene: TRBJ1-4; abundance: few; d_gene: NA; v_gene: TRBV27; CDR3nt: TGTGCCAGCAGTAATCCAGGGGAGGGGGATGAAAAACTGTTTTTT; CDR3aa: CASSNPGEGDEKLFF
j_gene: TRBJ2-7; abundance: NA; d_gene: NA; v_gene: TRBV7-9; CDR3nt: TGTGCCAGCGAGACTGGGACCTCCTACGAGCAGTACTTC; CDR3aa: CASETGTSYEQYF
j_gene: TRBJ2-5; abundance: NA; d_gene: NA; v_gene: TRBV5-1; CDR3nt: TGCGCCAGCAGCCTAACTTCGGGACGCCCCCAAGAGACCCAGTACTTC; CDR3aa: CASSLTSGRPQETQYF
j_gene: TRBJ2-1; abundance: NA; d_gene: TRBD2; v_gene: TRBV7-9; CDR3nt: TGTGCCAGCAGCTTAATAGCGGGGGGTGGCTCCTACAATGAGCAGTTCTTC; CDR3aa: CASSLIAGGGSYNEQFF
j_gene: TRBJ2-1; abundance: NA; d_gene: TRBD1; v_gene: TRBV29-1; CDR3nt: TGCAGCGTGATAGGACAGGGGCTTTGGGAAAAGTTCTTC; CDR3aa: CSVIGQGLWEKFF
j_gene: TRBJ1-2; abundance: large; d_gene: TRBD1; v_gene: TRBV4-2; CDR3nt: TGTGCCAGCAGCCTAGGGGACAGCGGGAGGGGTGGCTACACCTTC; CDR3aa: CASSLGDSGRGGYTF
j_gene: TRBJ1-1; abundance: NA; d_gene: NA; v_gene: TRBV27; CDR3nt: TGTGCCGCCGGGGGGAGCGTGAGCACTGAAGCTTTCTTT; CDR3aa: CAAGGSVSTEAFF
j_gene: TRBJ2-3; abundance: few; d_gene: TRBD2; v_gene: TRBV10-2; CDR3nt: TGCGCCAGCAGTGAAACGCTAGCGGGGACAGATACGCAGTATTTT; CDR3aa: CASSETLAGTDTQYF
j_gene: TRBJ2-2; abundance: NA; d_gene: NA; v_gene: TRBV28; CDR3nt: TGTGCCAGCAGTTTGTGGGCGGAAGGGTCCACCGGGGAGCTGTTTTTT; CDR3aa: CASSLWAEGSTGELFF
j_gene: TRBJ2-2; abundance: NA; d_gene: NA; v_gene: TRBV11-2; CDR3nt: TGTGCCAGCAGCTTTAGAGGGGAAACCGGGGAGCTGTTTTTT; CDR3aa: CASSFRGETGELFF
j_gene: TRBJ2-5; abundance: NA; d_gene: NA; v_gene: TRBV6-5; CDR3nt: TGTGCCAGCAGTCCATTGATGGGCGCGGCGGAGACCCAGTACTTC; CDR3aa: CASSPLMGAAETQYF
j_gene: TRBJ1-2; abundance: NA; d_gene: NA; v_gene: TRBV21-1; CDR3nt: TGTGCCAGCAGCAAAGATGGGTGTGGACAGGGTAGCTATGGCTACACCTTC; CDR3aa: CASSKDGCGQGSYGYTF
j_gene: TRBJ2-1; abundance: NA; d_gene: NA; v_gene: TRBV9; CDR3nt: TGTGCCAGCGGAGAGGGAGGATGGACAATTTCGAGCAATGAGCAGTTCTTC; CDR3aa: CASGEGGWTISSNEQFF
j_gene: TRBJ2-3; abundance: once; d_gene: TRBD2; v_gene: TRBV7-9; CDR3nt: TGTGCCAGCAGCTCCCTCGGGACTAGCGGAGAGGCAGATACGCAGTATTTT; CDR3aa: CASSSLGTSGEADTQYF
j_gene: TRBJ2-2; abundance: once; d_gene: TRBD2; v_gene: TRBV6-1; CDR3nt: TGTGCCAGCAGTGAAAGGACTAGCGACACCGGGGAGCTGTTTTTT; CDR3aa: CASSERTSDTGELFF
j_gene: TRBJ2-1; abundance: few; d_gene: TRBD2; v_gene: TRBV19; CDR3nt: TGTGCCAGTAGTCGGACTAGCGGGCTTTACAATGAGCAGTTCTTC; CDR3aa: CASSRTSGLYNEQFF
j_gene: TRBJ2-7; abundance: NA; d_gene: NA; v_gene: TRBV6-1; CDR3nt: TGTGCCAGCAGTGCTCGGGACAACGGCTACGAGCAGTACTTC; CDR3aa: CASSARDNGYEQYF